This note documents a single T cell receptor (beta chain) sequence. Its antigen remains unknown. The table came from immunoSEQ multiplex PCR; TCRdb's copy has only in-frame clones and leaves some out. This table has 41,000 or so clones, around four fifths appearing once. This sample is drawn from a study of OX40 agonist ivuxolimab in advanced cancers. Background on the study: Among those treated, three patients had partial responses, one with hepatocellular carcinoma and two with cutaneous melanoma.

Sampling times: baseline, cycle 4 day 1, cycle 7 day 1. Trimming took 1 base from V and 7 from J; bases not matched to a gene: 7. The CDR3 is 15 residues long. Germline V CDR1 and CDR2: LNHDA, SQIVND (reference sequence). Notes on the study in general: Among the nonresponders, some also had low normalized T-cell clonal expansion. CD4+ and CD8+ blood T cells expanded clonally by week 6 at 0.1 to 3.0 mg/kg.

The sequence derives from an adult with an advanced solid tumor such as melanoma, head and neck, liver or kidney cancer. Here the sequenced sample was CD4+ or CD8+ T cells sorted from blood, taken in a trial of the OX40 agonist ivuxolimab. V and J are TRBV19 and TRBJ1-2; the match to TRBD1 covers 9 bases. CDR3 protein: CASSIAGQGRGGYTF. The CDR3 region has the DNA TGTGCCAGTAGTATAGCGGGACAGGGAAGAGGTGGCTACACCTTC.